This TCR beta chain was sequenced during a study of human T cells and chemical hapten exposure. Study at large: DPC (0.01%) was patch tested on the upper back and read at 6 days. Study-level findings and limits: DPC sensitization did not alter TCRs above 1 in 1000 frequency.

This CDR3 comprises 13 residues. With 7 bases removed from V and 8 bases from J, the gap between germline ends came to 15 bases. Germline V gives CDR1 SGHTS, CDR2 YDEGEE. The time point denotes: patch test 3, about 24 weeks after DPC sensitization. Noted treatment: therapeutic diphenylcyclopropenone sensitization with weekly scalp DPC. TCRdb itself ran the RACE reads through MiXCR, one entry per CDR3 protein. The sample lists approximately 50,000 distinct CDR3 sequences; roughly 9.5% were seen once. This clonotype has just a few counts. What it recognizes is unknown. The sequence was obtained from a woman aged 40-49 years with alopecia areata. Some clones in this sample may be carry-over from other donors' samples. The rearrangement uses TRBV5-8 and TRBJ1-4; D uncertain. The source was whole blood, collected in connection with sensitization to the hapten diphenylcyclopropenone (DPC). CDR3 in DNA: TGTGCCAGCTCTAGGGCGAACTTGGAAAAACTGTTTTTT. It encodes CASSRANLEKLFF.